This entry features one T cell receptor (beta chain) sequence. Its antigen is not identified. This specimen belongs to a study of CD8 T cells in ankylosing spondylitis. Findings of the study overall: Relatively rare in peripheral blood, disease-linked clones were also CD8+. Within ankylosing spondylitis blood, a TCR beta motif made up of several highly homologous variants appeared to be characteristic. Disease-linked clones reportedly showed significant enrichment in matched ankylosing spondylitis synovial fluid. Prior work had noted some motif variants in reactive arthritis blood and synovial fluid.

A quantitative 5'-RACE method, one with molecular barcodes, was used to make TCR beta libraries. One entry per CDR3 protein results from TCRdb running MiXCR on the 5' RACE reads. Of over 700,000 distinct CDR3 sequences listed, 19% are singletons. The CDR3 runs 16 residues. J lost 3 bases, V lost 0 bases, and 7 bases had no gene match. The TCR sequence derives from a male donor with ankylosing spondylitis. The sequenced material came from blood, either unsorted or a sorted T cell fraction (not recorded which). V gene TRBV12-3 or TRBV12-4 combines with J gene TRBJ2-7; 8 bases align to TRBD1. CDR3 sequence (DNA): TGTGCCAGCAGTTTAGCGGCATTGGGACAGGACTACGAGCAGTACTTC. It specifies CASSLAALGQDYEQYF.